The next 32 T cell receptor beta chains were all read from a single sample in a study of CD8+CD57+ T cells in acquired aplastic anemia. The patients chosen for sequencing had shown expansion of CD8+CD57+ cells (detected by flow cytometry). Genomic DNA served as template for TCR beta VDJ and CDR3 profiling. TCRdb passed the reads through MiXCR, listing each CDR3 protein once. The data hold hundreds of thousands of distinct CDR3 sequences, with roughly 82% observed a single time. The specimen sequenced was sorted CD4+, CD8+, or CD8+CD57+ T cells (not recorded which) from PBMCs. These receptors all come from a human donor with aplastic anemia.

This chain connects TRBV9 to TRBJ1-3; D is unresolved. Trimming pared 4 bases from V and 4 bases from J, leaving 9 bases between. CDR3 length equals 13 residues. CDR1 and CDR2 from the germline V gene are SGDLS and YYNGEE. The CDR3 DNA reads as TGTGCCAGCAGCCCCCCGTCCGGAAACACCATATATTTT. Amino acid sequence: CASSPPSGNTIYF.

The chain recombines TRBV5-4 with TRBJ2-2, with D hard to call. There are 16 residues in the CDR3. Germline V gene lookup returns CDR1 SGHNT and CDR2 YYREEE (reference sequence). V was trimmed by 2 bases and J by 1 base, leaving 12 bases between them. Here the CDR3 reads CASSFTNGRNTGELFF. The CDR3 DNA follows: TGTGCCAGCAGCTTTACTAACGGGCGGAACACCGGGGAGCTGTTTTTT.

Of note for this clonotype: A read error is likely, as this CDR3 ends without the conserved phenylalanine or tryptophan. The J gene is TRBJ2-3, the V gene TRBV2; the D is unclear. Near its end, the DNA agrees better with TRBJ1-5, so the J call may be wrong. Germline CDR1 and CDR2: SNHLY and FYNNEI. This CDR3 comprises 14 residues. The CDR3 DNA reads as TGTGCCAGCAGCGTAGCGGGAGGGCTTGATAATCAGCATCTT. Protein sequence: CASSVAGGLDNQHL.

This rearrangement joins TRBV5-6 to TRBJ1-5; possibly TRBD1 for D (5 bases). V lost 4 bases and J lost 6, with 11 bases in between. CDR1 and CDR2 from the germline V gene are SGHDT and YYEEEE. The length of the CDR3 is 13 residues. Here the CDR3 DNA reads TGTGCCAGCAGCGAATCAGGGACTCAGCCCCAGCATTTT. Amino acids: CASSESGTQPQHF. The variable domain in full, with the rest retrieved from reference TRBV5-6 and TRBJ1-5, is DAGVTQSPTHLIKTRGQQVTLRCSPKSGHDTVSWYQQALGQGPQFIFQYYEEEERQRGNFPDRFSGHQFPNYSSELNVNALLLGDSALYLCASSESGTQPQHFGDGTRLSIL.

V and J are TRBV19 and TRBJ2-3; D not resolved. V lost 3 bases and J 6 bases, leaving 16 bases between the germline ends. CDR1 and CDR2 (germline): LNHDA, SQIVND (reference sequence). The CDR3 has 15 amino acids. The DNA of the CDR3 is TGTGCCAGTAGTATCGGTAGCAGAGCCAACGATACGCAGTATTTT. It yields the protein CASSIGSRANDTQYF.

As regards this clonotype: One end of the junction is discordant with germline, which a read error may explain. This chain connects TRBV29-1 to TRBJ2-1; a possible D gene is TRBD2 (5 bases). The CDR3 spans 14 residues. Germline CDR1 and CDR2: SQVTM and ANQGSEA. The CDR3 loop reads CSVPRRNFYDEQFF. CDR3 DNA sequence: TGCAGCGTTCCAAGGAGGAATTTCTACGATGAGCAGTTCTTC.

The CDR3 loop is CASSLALEGSYGYYEQYV. For the CDR3, the DNA is TGTGCCAGCAGCTTAGCGCTGGAGGGGAGCTATGGCTACTACGAGCAGTACGTC. This chain connects TRBV7-8 to TRBJ2-7; D might be TRBD2 (6 bases). Germline-derived CDR1 and CDR2 are SGHVS and FQNEAQ. The CDR3 contains 18 residues. Between the trimmed V and J ends, which lost 0 bases and 3 bases, there was a span of 21 bases.

V gene TRBV5-1 combines with J gene TRBJ1-5; tentatively, D is TRBD1 (5 bases). CDR1 and CDR2 (germline): SGHRS, YFSETQ. The CDR3 sequence is 15 residues long. Trimming took 0 bases from V and 6 from J, leaving 13 bases between them. CDR3 sequence (DNA): TGCGCCAGCAGCTTGGATCCAGGGTCGGTTCAGCCCCAGCATTTT. It yields the protein CASSLDPGSVQPQHF. Full variable domain (outside the CDR3, taken from reference TRBV5-1 and TRBJ1-5): KAGVTQTPRYLIKTRGQQVTLSCSPISGHRSVSWYQQTPGQGLQFLFEYFSETQRNKGNFPGRFSGRQFSNSRSEMNVSTLELGDSALYLCASSLDPGSVQPQHFGDGTRLSIL.

This clonotype was detected only a few times. It is unclear where the CDR3 begins or ends on the DNA, so no DNA is shown, and the CDR3 is as TCRdb lists it. The chain employs TRBV7-8 and TRBJ2-7; the DNA was not used to check the table's D call, TRBD2. The CDR3 region is 18 residues in length, termini included. The V gene's germline CDR1 is SGHVS and CDR2 FQNEAQ. CDR3 sequence reads: CASSFPSAMSSSSYEQYV.

This sequence joins TRBV2 and TRBJ1-6, with D unresolved. This CDR3 is built from 17 residues. Germline V gives CDR1 SNHLY, CDR2 FYNNEI. Trimming shortened V by 2 bases and J by 4 bases, and 15 bases separated the two germline ends. Here the CDR3 reads CASSESLGGEYNSPLHF. The CDR3 DNA follows: TGTGCCAGCAGTGAATCCTTGGGTGGGGAATATAATTCACCCCTCCACTTT.

Note on this clonotype: Since no conserved phenylalanine or tryptophan closes the CDR3, a read error is the likely cause. It is unclear where the CDR3 begins or ends on the DNA, so no DNA is shown, and the CDR3 is as TCRdb lists it. The chain employs TRBV7-9 and TRBJ2-2; TRBD2 is the table's D call and was not checked against the DNA. Germline assignment: CDR1 SEHNR and CDR2 FQNEAQ (reference sequence). Including both end residues, the CDR3 is 12 amino acids long. The CDR3 here is CASSFERSGGCD.

With respect to this clonotype: As the CDR3 is not closed by the conserved phenylalanine or tryptophan, this likely results from a read error. The gene calls are TRBV7-3 and TRBJ2-1; no clear D. The CDR3 loop spans 13 amino acids. Germline V gene sequence: CDR1 SGHTA, CDR2 FQGTGA. The V gene lost 3 bases and the J gene lost 13 bases, with 16 bases spanning the gap. CDR3 residues: CASSFSVTGGQFY. CDR3 nucleotide sequence: TGTGCCAGCAGCTTCAGTGTCACGGGTGGACAGTTCTAC.

A remark on this clonotype: At one boundary the junction diverges from the germline segment, which might be a read error. The chain joins TRBV9 to TRBJ2-3; D perhaps matches TRBD1 (6 bases). The CDR3 is made up of 14 amino acids. Germline V CDR1 and CDR2: SGDLS, YYNGEE. The DNA for the CDR3 is TGTGCCAGCAGCTTAGGGGGAGATACCACAGCGCCGCATTTT. Translated: CASSLGGDTTAPHF.

This clonotype has only one observation. One junction end does not reproduce the germline sequence, and a read error may be involved. The CDR3 sequence: CASSEVQGLSEAF. The DNA of the CDR3 is TGTGCCAGCAGCGAAGTCCAGGGGCTCAGTGAAGCTTTC. The V call is TRBV9, the J call TRBJ1-2, with D maybe TRBD1 (6 bases). CDR3 length: 13 amino acids. Germline CDR1 and CDR2: SGDLS and YYNGEE.

In this sample, this clonotype turned up a few times. CDR3 DNA: TGTGCCAGCAGCTTAGATCTGAGAGGACCAGATACGCAGTATTTT. It specifies CASSLDLRGPDTQYF. The chain joins TRBV11-3 to TRBJ2-3; D uncertain. CDR1 SGHNT and CDR2 YENEEA come from the germline V gene. There are 15 residues in the CDR3. Trimming stripped 0 bases from V and 4 bases from J, with 11 bases between.

This chain uses TRBV11-3 with TRBJ2-1; D remains unclear. V was pared by 4 bases and J by 4 bases, with 17 bases between. This CDR3 has 16 residues. CDR1 SGHNT and CDR2 YENEEA come from the germline V gene. The CDR3 reads CASSSDLPEEYNEQFF. The CDR3 DNA reads as TGTGCCAGCAGCTCAGATCTGCCAGAAGAATACAATGAGCAGTTCTTC.

Regarding this clonotype: No conserved phenylalanine or tryptophan is present at the end of the CDR3, so a read error is the likely explanation. The limits of the CDR3 on the DNA are not certain, so only TCRdb's listed CDR3 is given. This chain joins TRBV7-3 and TRBJ2-5; TRBD1, as called in the table, went unchecked against the DNA. Germline V lookup: CDR1 SGHTA, CDR2 FQGTGA. The CDR3 has 12 amino acids, counting both end residues. The CDR3 loop reads CASSRQANAVYY.

This clonotype was counted ten times or more. Compared with germline, one end of the junction differs, possibly owing to a read error. The genes are TRBV15 and TRBJ2-3, with D possibly matching TRBD2 (6 bases). Germline lookup yields CDR1 LNHNV and CDR2 YYDKDF (reference sequence). The CDR3 contains 14 residues. DNA for the CDR3: TGTGCCACCAGCAGAGCCAGCGGGCAAGATACCCAGTATTTC. This encodes CATSRASGQDTQYF.

As regards this clonotype: At one end the junction does not follow the germline gene, possibly because of a read error. The chain is built from TRBV9 and TRBJ2-2, with 8 bases identical to TRBD1. The CDR3 is 16 amino acids. Per the germline V gene, CDR1 is SGDLS and CDR2 is YYNGEE. The CDR3 sequence: CASSVRSGGDTGELFF. The DNA of the CDR3 is TGTGCCAGCAGCGTCCGGTCAGGGGGCGACACCGGTGAGCTGTTTTTT. Drawing the rest from reference TRBV9 and TRBJ2-2, the complete variable domain is DSGVTQTPKHLITATGQRVTLRCSPRSGDLSVYWYQQSLDQGLQFLIQYYNGEERAKGNILERFSAQQFPDLHSELNLSSLELGDSALYFCASSVRSGGDTGELFFGEGSRLTVL.

DNA of the CDR3: TGTGCCAGCAGCTTGTCTCCGGGCGGGGCCTACGAGCAGTACTTC. Translating it yields CASSLSPGGAYEQYF. The rearrangement uses TRBV5-6 and TRBJ2-7; D is perhaps TRBD2 (6 bases). The CDR3 runs 15 residues. Deletions cut 1 base from V and 2 bases from J, with 13 bases between. In germline, CDR1 is SGHDT, CDR2 YYEEEE.

The CDR3 loop reads CASSLVVTSSYEQYF. The DNA for the CDR3 is TGTGCCAGCAGCTTAGTAGTGACCAGTTCCTACGAGCAGTATTTT. This chain links TRBV7-3 with TRBJ2-3; D is unclear. Trimming took off 2 bases at V and 11 bases at J, with 20 bases between the two ends. The CDR3 is 15 amino acids. The germline gives CDR1 SGHTA, CDR2 FQGTGA.

At least ten counts were recorded for this clonotype. At one end, the junction sequence differs from germline, possibly due to a read error. J is TRBJ2-1 and V is TRBV24-1; 7 nucleotides match TRBD2. CDR1 is KGHDR and CDR2 is SFDVKD in the germline V gene. The length of the CDR3 is 12 residues. The CDR3 DNA sequence: TGTGCCACCAGTGATTTAGCGGGAAGTCTGTCCTTC. Translation gives CATSDLAGSLSF.

In this sample, this clonotype turned up once. A read error may account for a junction end that differs from germline. The V gene is TRBV7-8, the J gene TRBJ2-7; D remains ambiguous. CDR1 and CDR2 from the germline V gene are SGHVS and FQNEAQ. CDR3 length: 14 amino acids. In DNA, the CDR3 is TGTGCCAGCAGCGGCCCGGGCCTTCCCGACACGCAGTACTTT. Translating gives CASSGPGLPDTQYF.

Concerning this clonotype itself: At one of its ends the junction is not consistent with the germline gene, which may arise from a read error. The rearrangement links TRBV7-2 to TRBJ2-3, with D possibly being TRBD1 (6 bases). The germline gives CDR1 SGHTA, CDR2 FQGNSA. The CDR3 is made up of 14 amino acids. CDR3 in DNA: TGTGCCAGCAGCTTAGCGGGGGCTGGGACCCAGTACTTCTTT. The encoded protein is CASSLAGAGTQYFF.

Notes on this clonotype: Since the CDR3 does not end with the conserved phenylalanine or tryptophan, this likely comes from a read error. The DNA is omitted, as the CDR3 cannot be located on it reliably, and the CDR3 follows TCRdb's listing. CDR3 sequence: CASSSGQRNTQSH. The J gene is TRBJ2-3, the V gene TRBV7-8; the table calls TRBD1, which could not be checked here. Germline CDR1 is SGHVS and CDR2 is FQNEAQ. The CDR3 comprises 13 residues, both ends counted.

This chain uses TRBV7-8 with TRBJ1-2; TRBD1 matches 10 bases. After removal of 2 bases from V and 11 bases from J, the junction contained 14 bases not matched to a gene. The CDR3 totals 16 residues. Germline CDR1 reads SGHVS; CDR2 reads FQNEAQ. The CDR3 loop reads CASSLRDRGYDYDYTF. The DNA of the CDR3 is TGTGCCAGCAGCTTACGGGACAGGGGCTATGACTATGATTACACCTTC. Looking up the rest from reference TRBV7-8 and TRBJ1-2 gives the full variable domain: GAGVSQSPRYKVAKRGQDVALRCDPISGHVSLFWYQQALGQGPEFLTYFQNEAQLDKSGLPSDRFFAERPEGSVSTLKIQRTQQEDSAVYLCASSLRDRGYDYDYTFGSGTRLTVV.

The chain combines TRBV5-1 with TRBJ2-3; tentatively, D is TRBD1 (6 bases). V lost 4 bases, J lost 9 bases, and 15 bases lay in between. The CDR3 has 13 residues. Per the germline V gene, CDR1 is SGHRS and CDR2 is YFSETQ. CDR3 loop: CASSDGDTATQYF. The DNA for the CDR3 is TGCGCCAGCAGCGACGGGGACACAGCCACGCAGTATTTT.

V and J are TRBV7-2 and TRBJ2-3; D is possibly TRBD2 (5 bases). The ends were cut back, 1 base at V and 15 bases at J, with 23 bases in the middle. The CDR3 spans 15 residues. Germline CDR1 reads SGHTA; CDR2 reads FQGNSA. CDR3 protein: CASSLVVGRETQHYF. CDR3 nucleotides: TGTGCCAGCAGCTTAGTGGTGGGGAGAGAGACCCAGCACTATTTT.

The chain has TRBV7-6 and TRBJ1-1; a weak D match, TRBD1 (6 bases). V lost 4 bases and J 14 bases, leaving 26 bases between the germline ends. This CDR3 is built from 15 residues. Germline CDR1 reads SGHVS; CDR2 reads FNYEAQ. CDR3 sequence: CASSSDRLLSPQHFF. Written as DNA, the CDR3 is TGTGCCAGCAGCTCGGACAGATTACTTTCACCTCAACACTTCTTT.

This rearrangement joins TRBV12-3 or TRBV12-4 to TRBJ2-2; D ambiguous. The CDR3 length is 16 residues. V was clipped by 8 bases and J by 3 bases, with 19 bases between them. The CDR3 DNA reads as TGTGCCAGCCTGGGGTATTCGGGTGCTGACACCGGGGAGCTGTTTTTT. It is translated as CASLGYSGADTGELFF.

As for this clonotype: An end of the junction differs from the germline gene, which may be a read error. V and J are TRBV2 and TRBJ1-1; D gene uncertain. Germline loops: CDR1 SNHLY, CDR2 FYNNEI. This CDR3 has 15 amino acids. The CDR3 loop reads CASSENLTGSNKDSF. CDR3 nucleotide sequence: TGTGCCAGCAGTGAAAATCTGACGGGGAGCAACAAAGATTCCTTT. Using reference TRBV2 and TRBJ1-1 for the parts outside the CDR3, the full variable domain is EPEVTQTPSHQVTQMGQEVILRCVPISNHLYFYWYRQILGQKVEFLVSFYNNEISEKSEIFDDQFSVERPDGSNFTLKIRSTKLEDSAMYFCASSENLTGSNKDSFGQGTRLTVV.

The CDR3 reads CASRQGQGLNSPLHF. The CDR3 DNA reads TGTGCCAGCAGACAGGGGCAGGGTTTGAATTCACCCCTCCACTTT. The chain combines TRBV5-4 with TRBJ1-6; TRBD1 aligns across 7 bases. CDR3 length: 15 amino acids. J lost 7 bases, V lost 5 bases, and 9 bases had no gene match. Germline CDR1 reads SGHNT; CDR2 reads YYREEE (reference sequence).